This paragraph reports one T cell receptor (beta chain). Its specificity is unknown. The sample is drawn from a study of chemoradiotherapy in HPV16-positive cancers. Study-level results: Non-HPV-specific T cells did not expand in tumors during treatment, whereas candidate HPV-specific clones and E7-related motifs did.

V lost 3 bases and J 10 bases, leaving 23 bases between the germline ends. There are 16 residues in the CDR3. Germline values: CDR1 KGHSH, CDR2 LQKENI. Libraries were prepared by immunoSEQ multiplex PCR; TCRdb keeps only in-frame clonotypes and omits some of them. The sample shows under 35,000 clones, approximately 88% of them seen only once. The V call is TRBV18, the J call TRBJ2-3, with D possibly being TRBD1 (6 bases). The TCR was taken from a human donor with HPV-associated anogenital cancer. The starting material was blood, obtained from a patient who underwent chemoradiotherapy. DNA for the CDR3: TGTGCCAGCTCACCCCCCAACAGGGTCCTAGGCCAGGCGCAGTATTTT. Translated: CASSPPNRVLGQAQYF.